This T cell receptor beta chain derives from a study of long-term antiretroviral therapy in people with HIV (dated 2022 in TCRdb). Context from the whole study: The earliest samples were collected approximately a decade before the 2015 WHO recommendation for immediate ART, a period when ART was typically delayed until CD4 counts fell. Among the roughly 30 participants with HIV, over nine were female. Whether ART initiation and durable HIV suppression were associated with changes in peripheral blood TRB repertoire composition and diversity was tested in a retrospective serial study. No cross-contamination during QIAcube processing was seen in test extractions of a monoclonal T-cell line run alongside 30 to 35 polyclonal samples. A total of 150 to 200 cryopreserved PBMC samples came from around 30 adults with confirmed HIV infection and were collected serially over a mean of roughly six years (range 1-12). Points the paper makes about the study in general: The repertoire was dominated across all time points by expanded TRB clones identified before ART initiation, although this dominance was seen to fluctuate and to decrease in many PLHIV after ART. Starting ART was linked to a significant rise in TRB diversity, yet even after long-term ART the diversity remained significantly lower than in transplant donor controls. Limited PBMC availability meant only the TCR beta chain was sequenced, without alpha chain pairing. CDR3 length ranges in HIV repertoires were narrower than in controls, and network structure suggested an antigen-experienced repertoire with only a slight naive shift after ART. No data were available on ART adherence, viral resistance or therapy changes, limiting inferences about post-ART repertoire changes. Because pre-ART samples had limited cell numbers, unsorted PBMC were profiled rather than sorted CD4+ and CD8+ T cells. The samples span the years 2004 to 2017, and the ART regimens used may be less effective than current regimens.

Sequencing of the TRB variable region was done with the immunoSEQ hsTCRB v3.0 assay at survey level resolution. TRB sequencing targeted a depth of about 40,000-50,000 T-cell genomes per sample. An Illumina MiSeq with a v3 150-cycle kit was used to sequence the pooled TRB libraries. As for the authors' bioinformatics: Repertoire analysis was performed in R inside a reproducible Nextflow workflow that covered QC, data transformation and analysis. Custom analyses were implemented in LymphoSeq2, an R package for AIRR-Seq data exploration. A few samples that produced fewer than 5000 total TRB sequences were removed, so 150 to 200 HIV repertoires were analyzed. Among the approximately 190 retained HIV repertoires, 59 were collected before ART initiation and 129 after ART initiation. Repertoires were downsampled to 5000 TRB nucleotide sequences, and summary statistics were averaged over 100 downsampling iterations. The analysis kept only TRB sequences whose CDR3 regions were at least seven amino acids long. Diversity was assessed using a clonality score derived from Shannon entropy and using the Gini coefficient. In the repertoire networks, any two of the top 5000 CDR3 amino acid sequences were connected whenever the two sequences differed by an edit distance of one. For TRB CDR3 amino acid sequences, antigen specificity groups and MHC restriction were predicted with GLIPH2. Known CMV, EBV, HIV or tissue antigen associations were flagged by matching CDR3 amino acid sequences against VDJdb and McPAS-TCR. Pre-ART, post-ART and control groups were compared with Wilcoxon signed-rank tests and Holm-Bonferroni correction. In TCRdb, the immuneACCESS table is reduced to in-frame sequences with V and J assigned. These tables do not hold every clone; where another copy was compared, an unresolved V gene accounts for under half, and the others remain unexplained. Clonal size and the V and J genes are those of that table, whereas D and trimming came from the DNA. This sample lists about 48,000 clones; about 81% were detected once. The leading ten clones occupy around 3.1% of the sample.

Participants were included only if at least one PBMC sample before ART initiation and at least two post-ART samples were available. Treatment was received in the United States of America by all participants with HIV. Cryopreserved samples of about 0.95-10 million PBMC were thawed and washed before DNA extraction. At the time of the earliest PBMC sample, participants with HIV were aged between roughly 20 and 60 years. Each participant contributed PBMC samples from 1-4 timepoints before ART initiation and 2-8 timepoints after ART initiation, with a median of 7 samples. Serial HIV viral load, CD4+ T-cell count, ART history and demographic data were obtained for every participant. Using a Qiagen kit on a QIAcube, genomic DNA was extracted from unsorted PBMC, with samples processed in batches of 12. Turning to this clone: What antigen it recognizes has not been identified. No quality values exist for individual bases; no much larger clone is one base distant.

The CDR3 goes from the cysteine to the phenylalanine over 14 residues. Only the CDR3 DNA is retained, 42 bases long and in frame from the first base. Via the germline V gene (reference sequence), CDR1 is LNHDA and CDR2 SQIVND. V loses 5 bases of germline sequence and J loses 2 bases, and the interval between the two ends is 13 bases. This sample comprised unsorted PBMCs, obtained 0.8 years after starting antiretroviral therapy. The chain is assembled from TRBV19 and TRBJ2-7, and perhaps TRBD1 as D gene, on 5 matching bases. This receptor was obtained from a woman aged 18-30 years with HIV. The DNA sequence reads TGTGCCAGTAGTGCCGCAGGGAATGCCTACGAGCAGTACTTC. Its coded protein is CASSAAGNAYEQYF.